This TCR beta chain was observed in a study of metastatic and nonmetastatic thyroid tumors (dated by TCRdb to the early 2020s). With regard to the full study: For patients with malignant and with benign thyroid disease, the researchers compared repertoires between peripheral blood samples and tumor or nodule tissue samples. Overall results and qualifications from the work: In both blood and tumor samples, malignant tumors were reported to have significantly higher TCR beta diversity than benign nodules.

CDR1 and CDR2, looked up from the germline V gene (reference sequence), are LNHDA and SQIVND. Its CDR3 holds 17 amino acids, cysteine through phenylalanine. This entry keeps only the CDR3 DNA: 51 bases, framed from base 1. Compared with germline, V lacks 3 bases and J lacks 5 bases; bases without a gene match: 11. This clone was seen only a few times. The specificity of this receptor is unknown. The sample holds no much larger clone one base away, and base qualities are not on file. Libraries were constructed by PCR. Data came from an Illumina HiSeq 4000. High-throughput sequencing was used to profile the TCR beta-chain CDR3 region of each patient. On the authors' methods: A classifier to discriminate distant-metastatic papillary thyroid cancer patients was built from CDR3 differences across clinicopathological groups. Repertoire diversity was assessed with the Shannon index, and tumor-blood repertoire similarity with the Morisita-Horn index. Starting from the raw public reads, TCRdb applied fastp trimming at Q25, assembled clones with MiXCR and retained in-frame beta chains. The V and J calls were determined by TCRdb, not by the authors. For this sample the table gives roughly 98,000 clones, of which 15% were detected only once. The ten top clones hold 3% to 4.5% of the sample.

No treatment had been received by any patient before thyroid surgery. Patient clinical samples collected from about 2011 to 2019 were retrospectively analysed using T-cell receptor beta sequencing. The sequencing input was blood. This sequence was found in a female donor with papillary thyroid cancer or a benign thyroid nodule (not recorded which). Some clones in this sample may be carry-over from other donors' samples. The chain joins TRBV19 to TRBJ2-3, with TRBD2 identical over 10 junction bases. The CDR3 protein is CASSILKAGGQGDTQYF. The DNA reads TGTGCCAGTAGTATCCTCAAAGCGGGGGGGCAGGGAGATACGCAGTATTTT.